This T cell receptor beta chain derives from a study of CD8 T cells in ankylosing spondylitis. Study results and caveats: It appeared that ankylosing spondylitis blood was characterized by a TCR beta motif of several highly homologous variants. Disease-linked clones were found to be CD8+ and relatively rare in peripheral blood. It was reported that disease-linked clones were significantly enriched in matched ankylosing spondylitis synovial fluid.

For TCR beta, libraries came from quantitative 5'-RACE with molecular barcodes. Each CDR3 protein gets one entry after TCRdb re-called the 5' RACE reads with MiXCR. The table records around 890,000 distinct CDR3 sequences, over 9.5% of them present only once. The CDR3 length is 14 residues. V lost 3 bases and J 5 bases, leaving 10 bases between the germline ends. On this clonotype: Its specificity is not known.

The chain has TRBV12-3 or TRBV12-4 and TRBJ1-4, with D hard to call. What was sequenced was blood, either unsorted or a sorted T cell fraction (not recorded which). This clonotype originated in a male donor with ankylosing spondylitis. The DNA for the CDR3 is TGTGCCAGCAGTTTGGTATGGGGAAATGAAAAACTGTTTTTT. It translates to CASSLVWGNEKLFF.